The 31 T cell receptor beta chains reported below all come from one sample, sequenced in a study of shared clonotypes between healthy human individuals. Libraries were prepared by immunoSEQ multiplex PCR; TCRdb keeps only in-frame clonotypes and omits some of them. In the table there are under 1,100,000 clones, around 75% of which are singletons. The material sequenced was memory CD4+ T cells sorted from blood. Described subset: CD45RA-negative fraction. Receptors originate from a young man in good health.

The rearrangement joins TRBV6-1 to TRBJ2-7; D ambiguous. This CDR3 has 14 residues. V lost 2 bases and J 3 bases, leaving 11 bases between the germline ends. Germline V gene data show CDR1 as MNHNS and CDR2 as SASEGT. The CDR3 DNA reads TGTGCCAGCAGTGAACAGTGGATAATCTACGAGCAGTACTTC. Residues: CASSEQWIIYEQYF.

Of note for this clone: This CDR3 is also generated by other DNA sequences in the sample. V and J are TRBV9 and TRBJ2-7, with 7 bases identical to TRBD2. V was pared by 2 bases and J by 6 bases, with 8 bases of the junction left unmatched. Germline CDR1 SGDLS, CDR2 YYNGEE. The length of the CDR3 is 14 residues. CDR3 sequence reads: CASSVGGRGSEQYF. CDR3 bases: TGTGCCAGCAGCGTCGGGGGGAGGGGATCCGAGCAGTACTTC.

The CDR3 nucleotides read TGTGCCAGCAGAAAAGCCGATGGGCCCTACAATGAGCAGTTCTTC. Its protein is CASRKADGPYNEQFF. The chain uses TRBV6-1 and TRBJ2-1, with unresolved D. The length of the CDR3 is 15 residues. Germline V gene lookup returns CDR1 MNHNS and CDR2 SASEGT. Between the trimmed V and J ends, which lost 6 bases and 2 bases, there was a span of 14 bases.

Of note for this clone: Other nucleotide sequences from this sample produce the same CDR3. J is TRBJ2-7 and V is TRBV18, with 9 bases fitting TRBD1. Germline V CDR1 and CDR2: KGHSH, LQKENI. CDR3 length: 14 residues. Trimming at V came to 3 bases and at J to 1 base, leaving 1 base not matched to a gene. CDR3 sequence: CASSPTGGSYEQYF. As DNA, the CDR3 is TGTGCCAGCTCACCGACAGGGGGATCCTACGAGCAGTACTTC.

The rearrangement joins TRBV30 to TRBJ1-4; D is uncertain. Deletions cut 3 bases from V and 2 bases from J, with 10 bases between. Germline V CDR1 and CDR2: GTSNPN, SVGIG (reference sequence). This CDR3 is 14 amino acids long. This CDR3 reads CAWRSGVTNEKLFF. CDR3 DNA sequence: TGTGCCTGGAGATCGGGTGTTACTAATGAAAAACTGTTTTTT.

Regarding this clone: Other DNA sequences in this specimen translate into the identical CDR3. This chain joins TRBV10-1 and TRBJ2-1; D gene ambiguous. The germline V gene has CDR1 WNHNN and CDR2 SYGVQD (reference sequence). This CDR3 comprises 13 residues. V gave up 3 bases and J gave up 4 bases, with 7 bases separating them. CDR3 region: CASSEGSYNEQFF. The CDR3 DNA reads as TGCGCCAGCAGTGAAGGCAGTTACAATGAGCAGTTCTTC.

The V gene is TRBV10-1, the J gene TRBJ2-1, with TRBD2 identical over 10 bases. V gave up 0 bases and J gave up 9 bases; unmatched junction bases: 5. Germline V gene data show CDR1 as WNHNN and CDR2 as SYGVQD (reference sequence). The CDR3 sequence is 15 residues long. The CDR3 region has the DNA TGCGCCAGCAGTGAGTCGCCGGGACTAGCGAGTGAGCAGTTCTTC. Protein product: CASSESPGLASEQFF.

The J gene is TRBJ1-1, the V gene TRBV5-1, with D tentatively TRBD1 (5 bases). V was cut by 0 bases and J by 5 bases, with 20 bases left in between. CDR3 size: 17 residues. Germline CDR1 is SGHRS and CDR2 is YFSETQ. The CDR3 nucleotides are TGCGCCAGCAGCTTGGATGGGCAGGGTAGAGGAGGGACTGAAGCTTTCTTT. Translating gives CASSLDGQGRGGTEAFF. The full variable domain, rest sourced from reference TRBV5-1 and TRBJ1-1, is KAGVTQTPRYLIKTRGQQVTLSCSPISGHRSVSWYQQTPGQGLQFLFEYFSETQRNKGNFPGRFSGRQFSNSRSEMNVSTLELGDSALYLCASSLDGQGRGGTEAFFGQGTRLTVV.

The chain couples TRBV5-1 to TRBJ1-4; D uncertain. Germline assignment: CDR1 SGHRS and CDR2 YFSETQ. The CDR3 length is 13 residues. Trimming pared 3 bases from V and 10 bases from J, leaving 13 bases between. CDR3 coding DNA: TGCGCCAGCAGCTCCGACGGGAGAGGAAAACTGTTTTTT. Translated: CASSSDGRGKLFF.

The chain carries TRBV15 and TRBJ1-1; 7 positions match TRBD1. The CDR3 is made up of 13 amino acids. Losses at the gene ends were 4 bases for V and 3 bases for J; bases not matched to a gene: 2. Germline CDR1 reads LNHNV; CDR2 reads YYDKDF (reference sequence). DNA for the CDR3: TGTGCCACCAGCACTGGACAGGACACTGAAGCTTTCTTT. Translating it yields CATSTGQDTEAFF.

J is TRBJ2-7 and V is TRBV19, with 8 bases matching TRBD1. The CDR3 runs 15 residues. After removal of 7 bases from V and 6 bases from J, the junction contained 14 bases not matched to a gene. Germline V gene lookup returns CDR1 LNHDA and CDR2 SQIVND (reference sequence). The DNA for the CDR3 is TGTGCCAGTAAACCCGCGGGACAGGTGTACGGCGAGCAGTACTTC. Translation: CASKPAGQVYGEQYF.

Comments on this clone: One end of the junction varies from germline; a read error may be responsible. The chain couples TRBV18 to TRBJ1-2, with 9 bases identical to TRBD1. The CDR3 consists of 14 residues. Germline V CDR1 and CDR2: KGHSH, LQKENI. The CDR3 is CASSPPRTGDGYTF. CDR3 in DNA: TGTGCCAGCTCTCCACCCCGGACAGGGGATGGCTACACCTTC.

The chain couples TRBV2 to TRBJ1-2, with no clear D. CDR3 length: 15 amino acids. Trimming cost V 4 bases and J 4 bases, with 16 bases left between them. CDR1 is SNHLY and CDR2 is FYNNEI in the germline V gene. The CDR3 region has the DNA TGTGCCAGCAGTGGTCTGGGCCTCGAGGGCTATGGCTACACCTTC. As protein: CASSGLGLEGYGYTF. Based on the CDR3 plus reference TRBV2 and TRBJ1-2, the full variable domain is EPEVTQTPSHQVTQMGQEVILRCVPISNHLYFYWYRQILGQKVEFLVSFYNNEISEKSEIFDDQFSVERPDGSNFTLKIRSTKLEDSAMYFCASSGLGLEGYGYTFGSGTRLTVV.

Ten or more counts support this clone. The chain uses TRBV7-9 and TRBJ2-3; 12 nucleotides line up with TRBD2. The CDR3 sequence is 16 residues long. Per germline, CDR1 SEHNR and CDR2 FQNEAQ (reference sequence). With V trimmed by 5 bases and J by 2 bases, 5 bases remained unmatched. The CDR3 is CASSPGLAGITDTQYF. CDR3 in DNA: TGTGCCAGCAGCCCCGGACTAGCGGGAATCACAGATACGCAGTATTTT. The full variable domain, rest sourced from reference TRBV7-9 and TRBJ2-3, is DTGVSQNPRHKITKRGQNVTFRCDPISEHNRLYWYRQTLGQGPEFLTYFQNEAQLEKSRLLSDRFSAERPKGSFSTLEIQRTEQGDSAMYLCASSPGLAGITDTQYFGPGTRLTVL.

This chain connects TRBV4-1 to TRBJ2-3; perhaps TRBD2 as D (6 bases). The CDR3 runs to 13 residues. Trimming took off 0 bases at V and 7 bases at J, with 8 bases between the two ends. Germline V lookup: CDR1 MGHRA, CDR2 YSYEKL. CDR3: CASSQDGGYTQYF. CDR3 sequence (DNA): TGCGCCAGCAGCCAAGATGGGGGGTATACGCAGTATTTT.

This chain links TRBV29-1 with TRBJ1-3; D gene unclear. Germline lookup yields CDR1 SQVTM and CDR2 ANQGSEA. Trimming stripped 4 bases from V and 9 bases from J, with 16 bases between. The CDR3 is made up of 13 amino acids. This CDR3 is CSVGWAEGSTIYF. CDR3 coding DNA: TGCAGCGTTGGATGGGCTGAGGGTTCCACCATATATTTT.

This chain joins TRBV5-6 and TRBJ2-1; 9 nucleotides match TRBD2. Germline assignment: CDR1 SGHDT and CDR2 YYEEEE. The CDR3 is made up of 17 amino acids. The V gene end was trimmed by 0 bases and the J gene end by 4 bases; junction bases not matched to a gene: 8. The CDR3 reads CASSLEGAGGTYNEQFF. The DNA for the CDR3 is TGTGCCAGCAGCTTGGAAGGGGCGGGAGGGACATACAATGAGCAGTTCTTC.

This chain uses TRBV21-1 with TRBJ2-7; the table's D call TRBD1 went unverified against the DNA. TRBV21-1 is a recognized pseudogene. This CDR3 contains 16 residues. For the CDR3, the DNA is TGTGCCAGCAGCAAATTGGTCGACACGCCTACCTACGAGCAGTACTTC. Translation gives CASSKLVDTPTYEQYF.

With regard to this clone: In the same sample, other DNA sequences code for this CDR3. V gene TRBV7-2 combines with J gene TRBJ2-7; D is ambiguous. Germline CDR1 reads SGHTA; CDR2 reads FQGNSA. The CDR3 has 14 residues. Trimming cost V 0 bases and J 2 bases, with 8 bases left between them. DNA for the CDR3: TGTGCCAGCAGCTTAGCTTCGCCGCCCTACGAGCAGTACTTC. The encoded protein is CASSLASPPYEQYF.

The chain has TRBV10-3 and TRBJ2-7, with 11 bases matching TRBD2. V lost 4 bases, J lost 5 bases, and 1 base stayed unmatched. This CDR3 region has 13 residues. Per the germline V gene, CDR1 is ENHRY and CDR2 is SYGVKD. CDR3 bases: TGTGCCATCAGTGGGGGACTAGCGGACGAGCAGTACTTC. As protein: CAISGGLADEQYF.

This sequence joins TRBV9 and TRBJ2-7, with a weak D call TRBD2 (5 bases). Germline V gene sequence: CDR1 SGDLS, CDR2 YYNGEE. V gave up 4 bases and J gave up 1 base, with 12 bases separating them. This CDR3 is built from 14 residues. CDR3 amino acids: CASSPRGESYEQYF. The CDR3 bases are TGTGCCAGCAGCCCCCGGGGAGAGTCCTACGAGCAGTACTTC.

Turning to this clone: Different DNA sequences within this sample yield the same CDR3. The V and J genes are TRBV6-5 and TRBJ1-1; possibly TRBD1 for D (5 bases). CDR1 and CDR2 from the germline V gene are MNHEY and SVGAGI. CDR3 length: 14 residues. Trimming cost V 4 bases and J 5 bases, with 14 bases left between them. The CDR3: CASSSPRGGTEAFF. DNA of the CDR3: TGTGCCAGCAGTTCTCCGAGGGGAGGGACTGAAGCTTTCTTT.

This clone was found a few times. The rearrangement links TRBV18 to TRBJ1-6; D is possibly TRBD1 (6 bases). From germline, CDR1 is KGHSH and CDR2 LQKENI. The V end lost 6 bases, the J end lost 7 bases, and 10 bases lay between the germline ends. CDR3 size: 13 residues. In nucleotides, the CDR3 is TGTGCCAGCTCGGGGGCAGTAAATTCACCCCTCCACTTT. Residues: CASSGAVNSPLHF.

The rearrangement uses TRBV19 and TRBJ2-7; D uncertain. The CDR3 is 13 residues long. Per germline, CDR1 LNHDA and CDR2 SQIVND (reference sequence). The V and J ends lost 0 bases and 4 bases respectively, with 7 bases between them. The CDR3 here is CASSIDVRYEQYF. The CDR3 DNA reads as TGTGCCAGTAGTATAGATGTGAGGTACGAGCAGTACTTC.

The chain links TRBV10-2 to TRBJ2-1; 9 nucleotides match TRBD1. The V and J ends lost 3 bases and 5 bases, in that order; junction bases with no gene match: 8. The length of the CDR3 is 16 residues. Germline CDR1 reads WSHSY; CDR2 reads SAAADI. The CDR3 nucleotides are TGCGCCAGCAGTGAAACCGGGGGACAGGGAGACAATGAGCAGTTCTTC. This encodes CASSETGGQGDNEQFF.

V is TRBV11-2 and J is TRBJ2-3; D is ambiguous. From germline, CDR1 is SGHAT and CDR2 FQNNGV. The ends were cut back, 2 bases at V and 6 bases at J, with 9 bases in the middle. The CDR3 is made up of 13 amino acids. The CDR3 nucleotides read TGTGCCAGCAGCTTATCCAGTGCCGATACGCAGTATTTT. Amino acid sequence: CASSLSSADTQYF. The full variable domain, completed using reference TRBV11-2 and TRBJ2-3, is EAGVAQSPRYKIIEKRQSVAFWCNPISGHATLYWYQQILGQGPKLLIQFQNNGVVDDSQLPKDRFSAERLKGVDSTLKIQPAKLEDSAVYLCASSLSSADTQYFGPGTRLTVL.

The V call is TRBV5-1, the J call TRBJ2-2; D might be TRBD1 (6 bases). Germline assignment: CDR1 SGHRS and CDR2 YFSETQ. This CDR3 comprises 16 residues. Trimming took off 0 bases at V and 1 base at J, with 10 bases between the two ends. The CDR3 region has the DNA TGCGCCAGCAGCTTGGTCGGCAGGGGGAACACCGGGGAGCTGTTTTTT. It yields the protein CASSLVGRGNTGELFF.

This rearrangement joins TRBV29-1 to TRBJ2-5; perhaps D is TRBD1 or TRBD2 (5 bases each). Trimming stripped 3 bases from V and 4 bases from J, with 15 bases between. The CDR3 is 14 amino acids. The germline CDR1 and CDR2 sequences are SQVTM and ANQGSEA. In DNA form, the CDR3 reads TGCAGCGTTGAGAGGGACCTACCCCTAGAGACCCAGTACTTC. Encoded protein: CSVERDLPLETQYF.

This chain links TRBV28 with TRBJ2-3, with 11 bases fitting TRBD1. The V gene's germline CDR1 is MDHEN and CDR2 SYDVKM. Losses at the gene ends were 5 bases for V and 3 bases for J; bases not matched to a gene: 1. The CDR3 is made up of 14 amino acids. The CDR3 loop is CASSRDRGTDTQYF. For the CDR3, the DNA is TGTGCCAGCAGTAGGGACAGGGGGACAGATACGCAGTATTTT.

The CDR3, as DNA: TGTGCCAGTAGTATTCGGGACAGGGACACTGAAGCTTTCTTT. This sequence encodes CASSIRDRDTEAFF. This chain uses TRBV19 with TRBJ1-1, with TRBD1 identical over 9 bases. Germline V gene lookup returns CDR1 LNHDA and CDR2 SQIVND (reference sequence). The CDR3 is 14 residues long. The junction had 2 bases not matched to a gene; V was cut back by 3 bases and J by 3 bases. Combining the CDR3 with reference TRBV19 and TRBJ1-1 gives the whole variable domain DGGITQSPKYLFRKEGQNVTLSCEQNLNHDAMYWYRQDPGQGLRLIYYSQIVNDFQKGDIAEGYSVSREKKESFPLTVTSAQKNPTAFYLCASSIRDRDTEAFFGQGTRLTVV.

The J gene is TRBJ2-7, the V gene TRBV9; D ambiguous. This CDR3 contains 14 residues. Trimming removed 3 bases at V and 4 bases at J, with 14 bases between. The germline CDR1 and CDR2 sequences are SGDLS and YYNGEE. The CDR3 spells CASSDNPETYEQYF. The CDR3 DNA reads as TGTGCCAGCAGCGACAACCCCGAAACGTACGAGCAGTACTTC.